The rows below give T cell receptor beta chains drawn from one sample of a study of control samples from healthy donors and cancer patients. This table comes from immunoSEQ multiplex PCR, and its TCRdb copy is limited to in-frame clones, with some not included. The data hold about 220,000 clones, with over 90% observed a single time. The specimen sequenced was blood. The receptors were sampled from a man aged 50 or older in good health. The CDR3 runs from the conserved cysteine through the conserved F or W. Each record gives: clone size, D gene, J gene, V gene, CDR3 DNA, CDR3 protein. The D gene is left open where the match is weak. Expanded clones are given a class, and other clones once, few, many or no size at all.

abundance: -
d_gene: TRBD1
j_gene: TRBJ2-2
v_gene: TRBV5-1
CDR3nt: TGCGCCAGCAGCTTTACGAGACAGGGGGCTACGTACACCGGGGAGCTGTTTTTT
CDR3aa: CASSFTRQGATYTGELFF

abundance: -
d_gene: -
j_gene: TRBJ2-7
v_gene: TRBV6-2/TRBV6-3
CDR3nt: TGTGCCAGCAGTTACGGATCCGGGACCCCCTACGAGCAGTACTTC
CDR3aa: CASSYGSGTPYEQYF

abundance: -
d_gene: -
j_gene: TRBJ2-1
v_gene: TRBV5-1
CDR3nt: TGCGCCAGCAGCTTGGCCGCGGCCAACAGTGGTAATGAGCAGTTCTTC
CDR3aa: CASSLAAANSGNEQFF

abundance: -
d_gene: -
j_gene: TRBJ1-5
v_gene: TRBV6-5
CDR3nt: TGTGCCAGCAGTTACTCGGCGACACAGCCCCAGCATTTT
CDR3aa: CASSYSATQPQHF

abundance: -
d_gene: -
j_gene: TRBJ1-5
v_gene: TRBV19
CDR3nt: TGTGCCAGTAGTATAGCGGAGGGATACAATCAGCCCCAGCATTTT
CDR3aa: CASSIAEGYNQPQHF

abundance: -
d_gene: -
j_gene: TRBJ1-4
v_gene: TRBV29-1
CDR3nt: TGCAGCGTCGCGGGACTCGGCGAAAAACTGTTTTTT
CDR3aa: CSVAGLGEKLFF

abundance: -
d_gene: -
j_gene: TRBJ2-1
v_gene: TRBV28
CDR3nt: TGTGCCAGCAGTTTATCCATCAATGAGCAGTTCTTC
CDR3aa: CASSLSINEQFF

abundance: -
d_gene: -
j_gene: TRBJ1-1
v_gene: TRBV5-6
CDR3nt: TGTGCCAGCAGCTTGATTAATGGGAGGGGGAACACTGAAGCTTTCTTT
CDR3aa: CASSLINGRGNTEAFF

abundance: -
d_gene: -
j_gene: TRBJ2-7
v_gene: TRBV5-1
CDR3nt: TGCGCCAGCAGCTGGGGAAGTGGGGGAGGCTACGAGCAGTACTTC
CDR3aa: CASSWGSGGGYEQYF

abundance: -
d_gene: -
j_gene: TRBJ2-5
v_gene: TRBV24-1
CDR3nt: TGTGCCACCAGTGATTCCCGGGGGGCGTTCTCTCAAGAGACCCAGTACTTC
CDR3aa: CATSDSRGAFSQETQYF

abundance: -
d_gene: -
j_gene: TRBJ1-5
v_gene: TRBV3-1/TRBV3-2
CDR3nt: TGTGCCAGCAGCCAGAGAGGGGTTCAGCCCCAGCATTTT
CDR3aa: CASSQRGVQPQHF

abundance: -
d_gene: TRBD2
j_gene: TRBJ2-7
v_gene: TRBV7-2
CDR3nt: TGTGCCAGCAGCTTGGCGGGGGGGACCGAGCAGTACTTC
CDR3aa: CASSLAGGTEQYF

abundance: -
d_gene: -
j_gene: TRBJ2-3
v_gene: TRBV10-1
CDR3nt: TGCGCCAGCAGTGAGTCAGGGAGTCAGAATACGCAGTATTTT
CDR3aa: CASSESGSQNTQYF

abundance: once
d_gene: TRBD1
j_gene: TRBJ1-5
v_gene: TRBV6-5
CDR3nt: TGTGCCAGCAGAATTCCGACAGGGGATCATCAGCCCCAGCATTTT
CDR3aa: CASRIPTGDHQPQHF

abundance: -
d_gene: -
j_gene: TRBJ2-5
v_gene: TRBV6-2/TRBV6-3
CDR3nt: TGTGCCAGCAGTCCCCAGGGGCAAGAGACCCAGTACTTC
CDR3aa: CASSPQGQETQYF

abundance: -
d_gene: -
j_gene: TRBJ1-5
v_gene: TRBV7-2
CDR3nt: TGTGCCAGCAGCCTAGTATCGGGTCATTCGCCCCAGCATTTT
CDR3aa: CASSLVSGHSPQHF

abundance: -
d_gene: -
j_gene: TRBJ1-4
v_gene: TRBV19
CDR3nt: TGTGCCAGTAGTTTCGGTGAAAAACTGTTTTTT
CDR3aa: CASSFGEKLFF

abundance: -
d_gene: -
j_gene: TRBJ2-7
v_gene: TRBV10-1
CDR3nt: TGCGCCAGCGACGAGGGCTCTCGAGCCTACGAGCAGTACTTC
CDR3aa: CASDEGSRAYEQYF

abundance: -
d_gene: -
j_gene: TRBJ2-3
v_gene: TRBV27
CDR3nt: TGTGCCAGCAGTTTATTCGGGCGGGCCGTGGATGGGTCGACGCAGTATTTT
CDR3aa: CASSLFGRAVDGSTQYF

abundance: -
d_gene: TRBD1
j_gene: TRBJ2-3
v_gene: TRBV5-1
CDR3nt: TGCGCCAGCAGCTTGGGGACAGGAATAGATACGCAGTATTTT
CDR3aa: CASSLGTGIDTQYF

abundance: -
d_gene: -
j_gene: TRBJ2-1
v_gene: TRBV12-5
CDR3nt: TGTGCTAGTGGTCGCGGGACTGCACGCGATGAGCAGTTCTTC
CDR3aa: CASGRGTARDEQFF

abundance: once
d_gene: TRBD1
j_gene: TRBJ1-4
v_gene: TRBV5-1
CDR3nt: TGCGCCAGCAGCGGGGGGACAGCAACTAATGAAAAACTGTTTTTT
CDR3aa: CASSGGTATNEKLFF

abundance: -
d_gene: -
j_gene: TRBJ1-1
v_gene: TRBV5-1
CDR3nt: TGCGCCAGCAGCTTCCGGCAACGGAACACTGAAGCTTTCTTT
CDR3aa: CASSFRQRNTEAFF

abundance: -
d_gene: -
j_gene: TRBJ1-5
v_gene: TRBV7-2
CDR3nt: TGTGCCAGCAGCCTCAACGACCCTAATCAGCCCCAGCATTTT
CDR3aa: CASSLNDPNQPQHF

abundance: -
d_gene: -
j_gene: TRBJ2-3
v_gene: TRBV11-2
CDR3nt: TGTGCCAGCAGCTTAGGAGTGACATTTACTAGCACAGATACGCAGTATTTT
CDR3aa: CASSLGVTFTSTDTQYF

abundance: once
d_gene: TRBD1
j_gene: TRBJ2-1
v_gene: TRBV29-1
CDR3nt: TGCAGCGTTGGAGACAGGGTCCACAATGAGCAGTTCTTC
CDR3aa: CSVGDRVHNEQFF

abundance: few
d_gene: -
j_gene: TRBJ2-3
v_gene: TRBV29-1
CDR3nt: TGCAGCGCCTCTAGGGTAATTCCTAGCACAGATACGCAGTATTTT
CDR3aa: CSASRVIPSTDTQYF

abundance: once
d_gene: TRBD2
j_gene: TRBJ2-5
v_gene: TRBV3-1/TRBV3-2
CDR3nt: TGTGCCAGCAGCCCATCTCGCGGGGGATATGAGACCCAGTACTTC
CDR3aa: CASSPSRGGYETQYF

abundance: once
d_gene: TRBD1
j_gene: TRBJ1-5
v_gene: TRBV2
CDR3nt: TGTGCCAGCAGTCAAACAGGGGGCGCGGGTCAGCCCCAGCATTTT
CDR3aa: CASSQTGGAGQPQHF

abundance: -
d_gene: -
j_gene: TRBJ1-4
v_gene: TRBV10-3
CDR3nt: TGTGCCATCAGTGAGAATACGGGGGCGATCAATGAAAAACTGTTTTTT
CDR3aa: CAISENTGAINEKLFF

abundance: once
d_gene: -
j_gene: TRBJ1-1
v_gene: TRBV15
CDR3nt: TGTGCCACCAGCAGAGGGCCAAACACTGAAGCTTTCTTT
CDR3aa: CATSRGPNTEAFF

abundance: -
d_gene: TRBD2
j_gene: TRBJ2-2
v_gene: TRBV3-1/TRBV3-2
CDR3nt: TGTGCCAGCAGCCTCCTCTGGCGGGGGAGTAGCACCGGGGAGCTGTTTTTT
CDR3aa: CASSLLWRGSSTGELFF

abundance: -
d_gene: -
j_gene: TRBJ1-1
v_gene: TRBV6-5
CDR3nt: TGTGCCAGCGGTCCATTCTCCATCACTGAAGCTTTCTTT
CDR3aa: CASGPFSITEAFF

abundance: -
d_gene: -
j_gene: TRBJ1-2
v_gene: TRBV19
CDR3nt: TGTGCCAGTAGGCCTCAGCTTCACGATGGCTACACCTTC
CDR3aa: CASRPQLHDGYTF

abundance: -
d_gene: -
j_gene: TRBJ1-5
v_gene: TRBV6-1
CDR3nt: TGTGCCAGCAGTGAAGTGGCCGTCCGGCAGCCCCAGCATTTT
CDR3aa: CASSEVAVRQPQHF

abundance: -
d_gene: -
j_gene: TRBJ1-2
v_gene: TRBV28
CDR3nt: TGTGCCAGCAGTACGGTGGGCTATGGCTACACCTTC
CDR3aa: CASSTVGYGYTF

abundance: -
d_gene: TRBD1
j_gene: TRBJ1-6
v_gene: TRBV5-1
CDR3nt: TGCGCCAGCAGCTTGGATTTAGACAGGGGCATATCACCCCTCCACTTT
CDR3aa: CASSLDLDRGISPLHF

abundance: -
d_gene: TRBD2
j_gene: TRBJ2-1
v_gene: TRBV24-1
CDR3nt: TGTGCCACCAGTGATCGACCGGGACTAGCGGGGGCGGGGTACAATGAGCAGTTCTTC
CDR3aa: CATSDRPGLAGAGYNEQFF

abundance: -
d_gene: -
j_gene: TRBJ2-6
v_gene: TRBV5-6
CDR3nt: TGTGCCAGCAGAAACTGGGGCCACTCTGGGGCCAACGTCCTGACTTTC
CDR3aa: CASRNWGHSGANVLTF

abundance: -
d_gene: -
j_gene: TRBJ1-1
v_gene: TRBV5-5
CDR3nt: TGTGCCAGCAGCTTGGAGGCAGGGAAAGCTTTCTTT
CDR3aa: CASSLEAGKAFF

abundance: -
d_gene: -
j_gene: TRBJ1-2
v_gene: TRBV5-4
CDR3nt: TGTGCCAGCAGCCCATTCTCTAACAGGCTCTATGGCTACACCTTC
CDR3aa: CASSPFSNRLYGYTF

abundance: once
d_gene: -
j_gene: TRBJ1-4
v_gene: TRBV5-8
CDR3nt: TGTGCCAGCAGCCGTGGGGGGGGAAAACTGTTTTTT
CDR3aa: CASSRGGGKLFF

abundance: -
d_gene: TRBD2
j_gene: TRBJ2-3
v_gene: TRBV28
CDR3nt: TGTGCCAGCACCCCACTTGGACTAGCGGGCGTTACAGATACGCAGTATTTT
CDR3aa: CASTPLGLAGVTDTQYF

abundance: once
d_gene: -
j_gene: TRBJ2-7
v_gene: TRBV10-2
CDR3nt: TGCGCCAGCAGTGAGTCGACCGGTGCCTACGAGCAGTACTTC
CDR3aa: CASSESTGAYEQYF

abundance: -
d_gene: -
j_gene: TRBJ1-5
v_gene: TRBV6-6
CDR3nt: TGTGCCAGCAGACCCCGGGGGGATCAGCCCCAGCATTTT
CDR3aa: CASRPRGDQPQHF

abundance: -
d_gene: -
j_gene: TRBJ2-5
v_gene: TRBV5-1
CDR3nt: TGCGCCAGCAGCTTGAATGGGCGTTCCCAAGAGACCCAGTACTTC
CDR3aa: CASSLNGRSQETQYF

abundance: -
d_gene: -
j_gene: TRBJ1-2
v_gene: TRBV25-1
CDR3nt: TGTGCCAGCAGTGAATATATCCACCCCTCGGGCTACACCTTC
CDR3aa: CASSEYIHPSGYTF

abundance: -
d_gene: -
j_gene: TRBJ1-3
v_gene: TRBV6-4
CDR3nt: TGTGCCAGCAGTGACAGTCGATCAGGAAACTCTGGAAACACCATATATTTT
CDR3aa: CASSDSRSGNSGNTIYF

abundance: -
d_gene: -
j_gene: TRBJ2-1
v_gene: TRBV7-2
CDR3nt: TGTGCCAGCAGGGAAACCGGGACCTCCTACAATGAGCAGTTCTTC
CDR3aa: CASRETGTSYNEQFF

abundance: -
d_gene: TRBD1
j_gene: TRBJ2-1
v_gene: TRBV11-2
CDR3nt: TGTGCCAGCAGCTCGGACCGGGACAGGGGGACCAATGAGCAGTTCTTC
CDR3aa: CASSSDRDRGTNEQFF